The 27 T cell receptor beta chains in this list originate from one sample, sequenced in a study of T cells in Graves' hyperthyroidism and ophthalmopathy. The TCR beta CDR3 regions underwent amplification using RNA transcripts as the source. HTBI primers were used for first-round RT-PCR of the TCR CDR3. TCRdb re-called the multiplex PCR reads through MiXCR, storing one row per CDR3 protein. The table includes under 650,000 distinct CDR3 sequences, around 15% detected once. The sample was blood. The origin of the receptors is a woman in her thirties with Graves' hyperthyroidism.

The sample holds many counts of this clonotype. The chain links TRBV28 to TRBJ2-1; 7 nucleotides match TRBD2. V was clipped by 8 bases and J by 5 bases; unmatched bases: 6. This CDR3 region has 13 residues. CDR1 and CDR2 from the germline V gene are MDHEN and SYDVKM. The CDR3 sequence is CASSKRGHNEQFF. CDR3 DNA sequence: TGTGCCAGCTCCAAGCGGGGTCACAATGAGCAGTTCTTC.

The rearrangement joins TRBV24-1 to TRBJ2-6, with D unclear. V gave up 4 bases and J gave up 3 bases, with 12 bases separating them. The CDR3 extends over 16 amino acids. Germline V gives CDR1 KGHDR, CDR2 SFDVKD. CDR3 sequence: CATSDKRVNGANVLTF. Written as DNA, the CDR3 is TGTGCCACCAGTGACAAAAGGGTAAATGGGGCCAACGTCCTGACTTTC.

This clonotype was seen ten or more times. The chain is built from TRBV7-3 and TRBJ2-3; D unresolved. Looked up from germline, CDR1 is SGHTA and CDR2 is FQGTGA. CDR3 size: 13 residues. The V gene lost 1 base and the J gene lost 4 bases, with 6 bases spanning the gap. The DNA of the CDR3 is TGTGCCAGCAGCTTAAACCTCGCAGATACGCAGTATTTT. It codes for CASSLNLADTQYF.

This clonotype has only a few counts. The J gene is TRBJ2-6, the V gene TRBV20-1; 8 bases are shared with TRBD2. The CDR3 has 17 residues. V dropped 0 bases and J dropped 0; count of bases not matched to a gene: 4. CDR1 is DFQATT, CDR2 SNEGSKA, per germline (reference sequence). In DNA, the CDR3 is TGCAGTGCTAGAGAGGGGACTAGACCCTCTGGGGCCAACGTCCTGACTTTC. Amino acid sequence: CSAREGTRPSGANVLTF.

This clonotype has more than one count but fewer than ten. This chain links TRBV4-1 with TRBJ2-5; 7 bases agree with TRBD2. Losses at the gene ends were 2 bases for V and 0 bases for J; bases not matched to a gene: 6. The germline V gene has CDR1 MGHRA and CDR2 YSYEKL. The CDR3 extends over 16 amino acids. The DNA of the CDR3 is TGCGCCAGCAGCCAACGACTAGCCCAGTACCAAGAGACCCAGTACTTC. Amino acids: CASSQRLAQYQETQYF.

This chain uses TRBV13 with TRBJ2-7; tentative D call: TRBD1 (6 bases). Between the trimmed V and J ends, which lost 3 bases and 5 bases, there was a span of 11 bases. Germline V gene data show CDR1 as PRHDT and CDR2 as FYEKMQ (reference sequence). The CDR3 runs to 13 residues. The CDR3 DNA reads TGTGCCAGCAGCTTCTTCCAGGGGAACGAGCAGTACTTC. This encodes CASSFFQGNEQYF.

With respect to this clonotype: A read error is possible here, since a much larger clone lies one base away. V is TRBV11-2 and J is TRBJ2-5, with 8 bases identical to TRBD2. The last part of the DNA fits TRBJ2-1 better; the J call may be wrong. The germline V gene has CDR1 SGHAT and CDR2 FQNNGV. This CDR3 has 15 amino acids. In nucleotides, the CDR3 is TGTGCCAGCAGCTATTACCGGGGGGGCAGGGAGACCCAGTTCTTC. Translated: CASSYYRGGRETQFF.

This clonotype was counted between two and nine times. Being one base from a much bigger clone, this may be a read error. The CDR3 region is CASSSGGLSADTQYF. The CDR3, as DNA: TGTGCCAGCAGTTCAGGGGGGCTTAGCGCAGATACGCAGTATTTT. This chain joins TRBV28 and TRBJ2-3; TRBD1 is a possible D gene (7 bases). Germline CDR1 reads MDHEN; CDR2 reads SYDVKM. CDR3 length: 15 amino acids. Trimming stripped 4 bases from V and 4 bases from J, with 15 bases between.

This clonotype was seen at least ten times. The rearrangement uses TRBV6-1 and TRBJ2-4; D gene unclear. V lost 6 bases to trimming and J lost 1 base, with 16 bases between them. Germline values: CDR1 MNHNS, CDR2 SASEGT. The CDR3 is made up of 16 amino acids. The CDR3 loop is CASRPLGKVAKNIQYF. CDR3 bases: TGTGCCAGCAGACCCCTAGGGAAGGTCGCCAAAAACATTCAGTACTTC.

This clonotype has a count of ten or more. One junction end disagrees with the germline gene, perhaps due to a read error. The chain employs TRBV29-1 and TRBJ1-1; the D is unclear. Germline V gives CDR1 SQVTM, CDR2 ANQGSEA. The CDR3 is 13 amino acids. In nucleotides, the CDR3 is TGCAGCGTTCAAGACTCAGGGAACACTGAAGCTTTCTTT. Protein sequence: CSVQDSGNTEAFF. Supplemented by reference TRBV29-1 and TRBJ1-1, the full variable domain reads SAVISQKPSRDICQRGTSLTIQCQVDSQVTMMFWYRQQPGQSLTLIATANQGSEATYESGFVIDKFPISRPNLTFSTLTVSNMSPEDSSIYLCSVQDSGNTEAFFGQGTRLTVV.

This clonotype was counted between two and nine times. Here the CDR3 reads CAWSGYVGSGPSAYNEQFF. DNA of the CDR3: TGTGCCTGGAGTGGGTATGTCGGGAGTGGCCCTAGCGCCTACAATGAGCAGTTCTTC. This sequence joins TRBV30 and TRBJ2-1, with a weak D call TRBD2 (6 bases). This CDR3 spans 19 amino acids. The V end was cut by 1 base, the J end by 2 bases, with 24 bases between. Germline-derived CDR1 and CDR2 are GTSNPN and SVGIG (reference sequence).

This clonotype was observed many times. V gene TRBV27 combines with J gene TRBJ2-1; TRBD2 agrees at 7 bases. CDR3 length: 14 amino acids. Germline V gene lookup returns CDR1 MNHEY and CDR2 SMNVEV (reference sequence). The trim removed 9 bases at V and 2 bases at J, leaving 7 bases unmatched. The CDR3 DNA reads as TGTGCCAGTAAGATCGGGGGGACCTACAATGAGCAGTTCTTC. Amino acid sequence: CASKIGGTYNEQFF.

This clonotype was picked up many times. This chain connects TRBV11-3 to TRBJ2-1; possible D gene TRBD2, 6 bases. Germline V gene data show CDR1 as SGHNT and CDR2 as YENEEA. This CDR3 is 16 amino acids long. Trimming left V 1 base short and J 6 bases short, with 16 bases between. CDR3 nucleotides: TGTGCCAGCAGCTTAGGTGGACTATGGAGGGGCAATGAGCAGTTCTTC. Translation gives CASSLGGLWRGNEQFF.

Regarding this clonotype: A much larger clone differs from this one at a single base, so this may be a read error. The V call is TRBV2, the J call TRBJ2-3; possible D gene TRBD1, 5 bases. The CDR3 runs 14 residues. The germline V gene encodes CDR1 SNHLY and CDR2 FYNNEI. The CDR3 here is CVSSVSGSTDTQYF. In DNA, the CDR3 is TGTGTCAGCAGTGTATCAGGGAGCACAGATACGCAGTATTTT.

This clonotype was counted ten times or more. V is TRBV18 and J is TRBJ2-5; D call uncertain. This CDR3 has 13 residues. Trimming removed 3 bases from V and 4 bases from J, with 9 bases in between. In germline, CDR1 is KGHSH, CDR2 LQKENI. CDR3 amino acids: CASSPSLPETQYF. In DNA form, the CDR3 reads TGTGCCAGCTCACCGTCATTACCAGAGACCCAGTACTTC.

This chain uses TRBV10-2 with TRBJ2-7; maybe TRBD2 (6 bases). This CDR3 spans 14 amino acids. Trimming took off 4 bases at V and 0 bases at J, with 10 bases between the two ends. Germline assignment: CDR1 WSHSY and CDR2 SAAADI. As DNA, the CDR3 is TGCGCCAGCAGTGCTCTTAGCGGCTCCTACGAGCAGTACTTC. It codes for CASSALSGSYEQYF.

This clonotype appeared many times. V usage is TRBV7-2 and J usage is TRBJ2-5, with a tentative D call TRBD1 (6 bases). The CDR3 runs to 14 residues. From germline, CDR1 is SGHTA and CDR2 FQGNSA. Trimming stripped 5 bases from V and 1 base from J, with 11 bases between. The CDR3 spells CASSQWTAQETQYF. The CDR3 coding sequence is TGTGCCAGCAGCCAGTGGACAGCCCAAGAGACCCAGTACTTC.

This clonotype was detected ten times or more. This chain joins TRBV18 and TRBJ2-7; D may match TRBD1 or TRBD2 (5 bases each). Per germline, CDR1 KGHSH and CDR2 LQKENI. CDR3 length equals 14 residues. V gave up 3 bases and J gave up 4 bases, with 13 bases separating them. The DNA of the CDR3 is TGTGCCAGCTCACCGGGGACCGTTGTGTACGAGCAGTACTTC. As protein: CASSPGTVVYEQYF.

This clonotype was recorded at least ten times. The chain carries TRBV11-2 and TRBJ2-3, with TRBD2 matching over 7 bases. Germline trimming cut 1 base from V and 1 base from J; bases unmatched to any gene: 2. The germline CDR1 and CDR2 sequences are SGHAT and FQNNGV. The CDR3 spans 15 residues. In DNA form, the CDR3 reads TGTGCCAGCAGCTTAGCCACTAGCGGCACAGATACGCAGTATTTT. This translates into CASSLATSGTDTQYF.

This rearrangement joins TRBV7-6 to TRBJ1-2; 8 bases fit TRBD1. With 5 bases clipped from V and 4 bases from J, the junction kept 6 bases outside the gene matches. Per germline, CDR1 SGHVS and CDR2 FNYEAQ. CDR3 size: 14 residues. CDR3 loop: CASSPPGGSYGYTF. In nucleotides, the CDR3 is TGTGCCAGCAGCCCACCAGGGGGCAGCTATGGCTACACCTTC.

This clonotype appeared a few times. This chain connects TRBV9 to TRBJ2-7; no clear D gene. The germline CDR1 and CDR2 sequences are SGDLS and YYNGEE. CDR3 size: 16 residues. V lost 4 bases and J lost 0, with 17 bases in between. CDR3 sequence reads: CASSRSRYSSSYEQYF. DNA of the CDR3: TGTGCCAGCAGCCGCTCTCGGTATTCAAGCTCCTACGAGCAGTACTTC. Using reference TRBV9 and TRBJ2-7 for the parts outside the CDR3, the full variable domain is DSGVTQTPKHLITATGQRVTLRCSPRSGDLSVYWYQQSLDQGLQFLIQYYNGEERAKGNILERFSAQQFPDLHSELNLSSLELGDSALYFCASSRSRYSSSYEQYFGPGTRLTVT.

The V gene is TRBV4-1, the J gene TRBJ2-1, with TRBD2 matching over 11 bases. The trim removed 6 bases at V and 7 bases at J, leaving 8 bases unmatched. Germline lookup yields CDR1 MGHRA and CDR2 YSYEKL. This CDR3 is built from 15 residues. This CDR3 is CASRQLAGAANEQFF. The CDR3 DNA follows: TGCGCCAGCAGACAACTAGCGGGAGCTGCGAATGAGCAGTTCTTC.

This clonotype was observed a handful of times. This rearrangement joins TRBV7-6 to TRBJ2-2, with D tentatively TRBD2 (5 bases). This CDR3 region has 14 residues. Germline lookup yields CDR1 SGHVS and CDR2 FNYEAQ. V lost 5 bases, J lost 0 bases, and 7 bases lay in between. The chain's CDR3 is CASSAGTNTGELFF. The CDR3 region has the DNA TGTGCCAGCAGCGCCGGGACGAACACCGGGGAGCTGTTTTTT.

This clonotype was counted between two and nine times. The V gene is TRBV11-3, the J gene TRBJ2-1; 9 nucleotides match TRBD2. The CDR3 is 15 residues long. Looked up from germline, CDR1 is SGHNT and CDR2 is YENEEA. V lost 0 bases and J lost 8; bases outside the gene matches: 5. The CDR3 loop reads CASSLEASGNDEQFF. Written as DNA, the CDR3 is TGTGCCAGCAGCTTAGAGGCTAGCGGGAACGATGAGCAGTTCTTC.

This clonotype was seen more than once but under ten times. V usage is TRBV6-6 and J usage is TRBJ1-3; unclear D gene. V dropped 0 bases and J dropped 0 bases, with 6 bases sitting between them. Germline V gives CDR1 MNHNY, CDR2 SVGAGI (reference sequence). CDR3 length equals 15 residues. This chain's CDR3 is CASSYSRDSGNTIYF. CDR3 sequence (DNA): TGTGCCAGCAGTTACTCAAGGGACTCTGGAAACACCATATATTTT.

This clonotype has just a few counts. The V call is TRBV2, the J call TRBJ2-7; no clear D. Germline V lookup: CDR1 SNHLY, CDR2 FYNNEI. Between the trimmed V and J ends, which lost 5 bases and 7 bases, there was a span of 12 bases. The length of the CDR3 is 12 residues. In DNA form, the CDR3 reads TGTGCCAGCAGTTCTAACATGGGGGAGCAGTACTTC. It codes for CASSSNMGEQYF.

In regard to this clonotype: A read error may produce the germline difference seen at one junction end. The chain combines TRBV11-2 with TRBJ2-7; 14 bases are a match to TRBD2. The CDR3 has 17 residues. Germline V gene lookup returns CDR1 SGHAT and CDR2 FQNNGV. Written as DNA, the CDR3 is TGCGCCAGCAGCCACGACCTTCCGGGACTAGCGGGAGACGAGCAGTACTTC. This encodes CASSHDLPGLAGDEQYF.